This T cell receptor beta chain was sequenced during a study of early T cells in non-severe SARS-CoV-2 infection. The overall study: The chains were unpaired, and the sequenced material was bulk RNA from unsorted whole blood. The study's findings and limits: Database matching using VDJdb favored anti-spike CD8 responses, with private and CD4 specificities left missing.

This clonotype was observed many times. Antigen: not known. Unique molecular identifiers were affixed to single, distinct cDNA molecules. TCRdb re-derived calls from the 5' RACE reads in MiXCR, one entry per CDR3 protein. In the table there are 65,000 to 75,000 distinct CDR3 sequences, approximately 10% of which are singletons. Trimming stripped 5 bases from V and 9 bases from J, with 4 bases between. This CDR3 contains 10 residues. Germline CDR1 SEHNR, CDR2 FQNEAQ (reference sequence). Material: whole blood. The source of this sequence is an adult who was a healthcare worker with PCR-confirmed SARS-CoV-2 infection or an uninfected control (not recorded which). This chain uses TRBV7-9 with TRBJ2-2, with D unresolved. This chain's CDR3 is CASSQRELFF. The CDR3 coding sequence is TGTGCCAGCAGCCAGCGGGAGCTGTTTTTT.